This passage covers 3 T cell receptor beta chains from one sample sequenced in a study of blood T cell repertoires in COVID-19. Sequenced by immunoSEQ multiplex PCR; TCRdb stores in-frame clones only, minus some. The profile shows about 18,000 clones, roughly 88% of them singletons. The specimen was peripheral blood. The receptor set was obtained from a man aged 40-55 years with active COVID-19.

The chain has TRBV4-3 and TRBJ1-1; the D is unclear. This CDR3 contains 16 residues. The germline CDR1 and CDR2 sequences are LGHNA and YSLEER. The germline V and J ends were trimmed by 1 base and 1 base, with 13 bases remaining between them. CDR3 protein: CASSQARIDKNTEAFF. CDR3 nucleotide sequence: TGCGCCAGCAGCCAAGCCCGAATCGACAAGAACACTGAAGCTTTCTTT.

The gene calls are TRBV5-1 and TRBJ2-7; the match to TRBD1 covers 8 bases. The CDR3 is made up of 15 amino acids. With 2 bases clipped from V and 5 bases from J, the junction kept 9 bases outside the gene matches. CDR1 is SGHRS and CDR2 is YFSETQ in the germline V gene. CDR3 protein: CASSLTGGSGDEQYF. DNA of the CDR3: TGCGCCAGCAGCTTAACAGGGGGTTCCGGCGACGAGCAGTACTTC.

V and J are TRBV6-5 and TRBJ2-7; TRBD2 matches at 7 bases. This CDR3 contains 15 residues. Germline lookup yields CDR1 MNHEY and CDR2 SVGAGI. Trimming took 5 bases from V and 6 from J; bases not matched to a gene: 13. CDR3 sequence: CASSSAGTTGLEQYF. As DNA, the CDR3 is TGTGCCAGCAGTAGCGCCGGGACTACCGGTCTCGAGCAGTACTTC.